The present T cell receptor (beta chain) was sequenced within a study of cytomegalovirus exposure and HLA in healthy donors. In the study overall: Across 300 to 400 genotyped donors, about 86% landed in the Caucasian-associated ancestry cluster. Study outcomes and limitations: Researchers reported from a later analysis that most CMV-associated TCR beta chains appeared HLA-restricted.

As concerns this clone: Its antigen is unknown.

The germline V gene has CDR1 LNHDA and CDR2 SQIVND (reference sequence). V shed 1 base and J 7 bases; nucleotides not matched to a gene: 7. The CDR3 consists of 16 residues. This PCR relied on a set of 60 Vbeta primers and 13 Jbeta primers. Here immunoSEQ multiplex PCR was the method, and the copy in TCRdb shows in-frame clones only, minus some. The profile shows about 150,000 clones, around 80% of them singletons. This TCR was recovered from a man in his forties in good health and CMV-seronegative. V and J are TRBV19 and TRBJ1-1; 12 bases are a match to TRBD1. Sequenced material: PBMCs. The CDR3 region is CASSIGGTGGHLEAFF. The CDR3 DNA reads as TGTGCCAGTAGTATAGGAGGGACAGGGGGCCACCTTGAAGCTTTCTTT.